A selection of T cell receptor beta chains follows, all from one sample in a study of blood T cell repertoires in COVID-19. Produced via immunoSEQ multiplex PCR; TCRdb's table is partial and in-frame only. The sample consists of about 150,000 clones, about 88% of them appearing once. Sequenced: peripheral blood. These receptors came from a woman aged 80 or over with COVID-19, enrolled during active disease. The CDR3 runs from the conserved cysteine through the conserved F or W. Each record gives: D gene, V gene, clone size, J gene, CDR3 protein, CDR3 DNA. A D gene is named only where the DNA matches it firmly. For some rows the clone size is stated as once, few or many, or as a class when expanded; others skip it.

>NA|TRBV28|NA|TRBJ1-3
CASSTGGRSSGNTIYF
TGTGCCAGCAGTACTGGGGGGAGGTCCTCTGGAAACACCATATATTTT
>TRBD1|TRBV6-4|NA|TRBJ1-6
CASRDRDDLGSPLHF
TGTGCCAGCCGGGACAGGGATGATCTAGGGTCACCCCTCCACTTT
>TRBD2|TRBV9|NA|TRBJ2-7
CASSVGSSGRNYEQYF
TGTGCCAGCAGCGTAGGGTCTAGCGGGAGGAATTACGAGCAGTACTTC
>NA|TRBV7-6|NA|TRBJ1-5
CASSLDPRQFNQPQHF
TGTGCCAGCAGCTTAGACCCAAGACAGTTTAATCAGCCCCAGCATTTT
>TRBD1|TRBV5-1|NA|TRBJ2-2
CASSLGTGPGELFF
TGCGCCAGCAGCTTGGGGACAGGCCCCGGGGAGCTGTTTTTT
>NA|TRBV6-5|once|TRBJ2-2
CASSRQALNTGELFF
TGTGCCAGCAGTAGACAGGCCTTGAACACCGGGGAGCTGTTTTTT
>NA|TRBV11-2|NA|TRBJ2-1
CASSSRVAATSYNEQFF
TGTGCCAGCAGCTCTCGAGTAGCGGCCACCTCCTACAATGAGCAGTTCTTC
>NA|TRBV5-1|NA|TRBJ2-6
CASREGNGANVLTF
TGCGCCAGCAGGGAGGGGAATGGGGCCAACGTCCTGACTTTC
>TRBD1|TRBV6-5|few|TRBJ1-4
CASSNTGAGEKLFF
TGTGCCAGCAGTAATACAGGGGCCGGGGAAAAACTGTTTTTT
>NA|TRBV4-2|NA|TRBJ1-4
CASSQVGRASEKLFF
TGTGCCAGCAGCCAAGTGGGCAGGGCCAGTGAAAAACTGTTTTTT
>TRBD1|TRBV3-1/TRBV3-2|NA|TRBJ1-3
CASGVTGGSGNTIYF
TGTGCCAGCGGGGTTACAGGGGGCTCTGGAAACACCATATATTTT
>NA|TRBV19|NA|TRBJ1-1
CASSRGTNTEAFF
TGTGCCAGTAGTCGGGGAACGAACACTGAAGCTTTCTTT
>NA|TRBV18|NA|TRBJ1-5
CASSQGEKQPQHF
TGTGCCAGCTCACAGGGGGAAAAACAGCCCCAGCATTTT
>NA|TRBV28|NA|TRBJ2-1
CASSLFTGNYNEQFF
TGTGCCAGCAGCTTGTTTACAGGGAACTACAATGAGCAGTTCTTC
>NA|TRBV25-1|NA|TRBJ1-1
CASSGYNTEAFF
TGTGCCAGCAGTGGTTATAACACTGAAGCTTTCTTT
>TRBD1|TRBV3-1/TRBV3-2|NA|TRBJ2-5
CASSLQGGEETQYF
TGTGCCAGCAGCTTACAGGGGGGCGAGGAGACCCAGTACTTC
>NA|TRBV6-5|NA|TRBJ2-5
CASTPGHYQETQYF
TGTGCCAGCACCCCGGGACATTACCAAGAGACCCAGTACTTC
>TRBD1|TRBV7-2|once|TRBJ1-5
CASSSSDRGGGQPQHF
TGTGCCAGCAGCTCTAGTGACAGGGGCGGAGGACAGCCCCAGCATTTT
>TRBD1|TRBV15|NA|TRBJ2-7
CATSRRQGGYEQYF
TGTGCCACCAGCAGACGACAGGGGGGCTACGAGCAGTACTTC
>NA|TRBV5-1|few|TRBJ2-3
CASGDISDTQYF
TGCGCCAGCGGCGACATATCAGATACGCAGTATTTT
>TRBD2|TRBV5-1|once|TRBJ2-5
CASSSLGTSGRNQETQYF
TGCGCCAGCAGCTCCTTGGGTACTAGCGGGAGGAATCAAGAGACCCAGTACTTC
>NA|TRBV4-3|NA|TRBJ1-5
CASSLNQGYQPQHF
TGCGCCAGCAGCCTGAACCAGGGCTATCAGCCCCAGCATTTT
>TRBD1|TRBV19|NA|TRBJ1-2
CASAPGTGANYGYTF
TGTGCCAGTGCGCCCGGGACAGGGGCCAACTATGGCTACACCTTC
>TRBD1|TRBV11-2|NA|TRBJ1-1
CASSLEPGGTEAFF
TGTGCCAGCAGCTTAGAGCCAGGGGGTACTGAAGCTTTCTTT
>TRBD2|TRBV14|NA|TRBJ2-3
CASSPLAGGPDTQYF
TGTGCCAGCAGCCCGTTAGCGGGAGGGCCTGATACGCAGTATTTT
>TRBD2|TRBV5-4|NA|TRBJ2-3
CASSSGTSGADTQYF
TGTGCCAGCAGCTCCGGGACTAGCGGTGCAGATACGCAGTATTTT
>TRBD1|TRBV6-5|NA|TRBJ1-1
CASMAGGLNTEAFF
TGTGCCAGCATGGCAGGGGGTTTAAACACTGAAGCTTTCTTT
>NA|TRBV19|once|TRBJ2-5
CASSMALLETQYF
TGTGCCAGTAGTATGGCTCTCCTAGAGACCCAGTACTTC
>NA|TRBV16|NA|TRBJ2-5
CASSLRLQETQYF
TGTGCCAGCAGCCTCCGGTTGCAAGAGACCCAGTACTTC